Each of the 23 T cell receptor beta chains below was sequenced from the same sample in a study of cytomegalovirus exposure and HLA in healthy donors. Primers: 60 Vbeta forward and 13 Jbeta reverse. Sequenced by immunoSEQ multiplex PCR; TCRdb stores in-frame clones only, minus some. Among under 110,000 clones listed, around three quarters were seen once. Material: PBMCs. The origin of the receptors is a middle-aged man in good health and CMV-seronegative.

The rearrangement joins TRBV5-4 to TRBJ2-5; perhaps TRBD2 as D (5 bases). Looked up from germline, CDR1 is SGHNT and CDR2 is YYREEE (reference sequence). The CDR3 extends over 17 amino acids. V was clipped by 4 bases and J by 5 bases, with 24 bases between them. CDR3: CASSRSLGVTGWETQYF. The CDR3 coding sequence is TGTGCCAGCAGCCGGAGTCTGGGAGTAACGGGATGGGAGACCCAGTACTTC.

Of note for this clone: The junction departs from germline at one end; a sequencing error may be responsible. The chain links TRBV7-9 to TRBJ1-4; TRBD1 is a possible D gene (5 bases). Per the germline V gene, CDR1 is SEHNR and CDR2 is FQNEAQ (reference sequence). The CDR3 extends over 14 amino acids. The CDR3 protein is CSSSQTVTHEKLFF. In DNA, the CDR3 is TGTTCCAGCAGCCAGACAGTGACACATGAAAAACTGTTTTTT.

The J gene is TRBJ2-3, the V gene TRBV5-1, with TRBD1 identical over 9 bases. Germline loops: CDR1 SGHRS, CDR2 YFSETQ. V lost 7 bases to trimming and J lost 0 bases; unmatched junction nucleotides: 3. The CDR3 sequence is 14 residues long. In DNA form, the CDR3 reads TGCGCCAGCGGGGACAGGGCGAGCACAGATACGCAGTATTTT. It yields the protein CASGDRASTDTQYF.

The chain employs TRBV4-1 and TRBJ1-2, with D perhaps TRBD1 (5 bases). V was shortened by 5 bases and J by 0 bases, with 13 bases between the two germline ends. Germline V lookup: CDR1 MGHRA, CDR2 YSYEKL. The CDR3 extends over 15 amino acids. CDR3 region: CASSEQGIANYGYTF. The CDR3 DNA reads as TGCGCCAGCAGCGAGCAGGGAATAGCTAACTATGGCTACACCTTC.

The V and J genes are TRBV29-1 and TRBJ2-3; possible D gene TRBD1, 5 bases. Trimming took 4 bases from V and 0 from J, leaving 14 bases between them. The CDR3 extends over 15 amino acids. The germline V gene encodes CDR1 SQVTM and CDR2 ANQGSEA. The DNA of the CDR3 is TGCAGCGTTGCCCTGACAGCCACTAGCACAGATACGCAGTATTTT. Encoded protein: CSVALTATSTDTQYF.

This clone was found a few times. This chain links TRBV19 with TRBJ2-1; TRBD1 might be the D (6 bases). The CDR3 has 15 amino acids. CDR1 is LNHDA and CDR2 is SQIVND in the germline V gene (reference sequence). Trimming shortened V by 1 base and J by 0 bases, and 7 bases separated the two germline ends. CDR3 in amino acids: CASSIGGGSYNEQFF. The CDR3 region has the DNA TGTGCCAGTAGTATAGGAGGGGGCTCCTACAATGAGCAGTTCTTC.

This clone was picked up a small number of times. The chain is built from TRBV5-6 and TRBJ2-7, with 7 bases matching TRBD1. The V segment lost 3 bases and the J segment 6 bases; nucleotides outside the gene matches: 0. The germline gives CDR1 SGHDT, CDR2 YYEEEE. The CDR3 contains 11 residues. CDR3 DNA: TGTGCCAGCAGCTCAGGGGGCGAGCAGTACGTC. Its translation: CASSSGGEQYV.

This clone was counted once. The chain employs TRBV7-8 and TRBJ2-5; TRBD2 aligns across 11 bases. CDR1 and CDR2 from the germline V gene are SGHVS and FQNEAQ. The CDR3 contains 16 residues. Trimming at V came to 0 bases and at J to 2 bases, leaving 2 bases not matched to a gene. The chain's CDR3 is CASSLALAGEQETQYF. CDR3 bases: TGTGCCAGCAGCTTAGCACTAGCGGGGGAACAAGAGACCCAGTACTTC.

This chain connects TRBV7-9 to TRBJ1-5; 7 bases are a match to TRBD1. J lost 6 bases, V lost 5 bases, and 4 bases had no gene match. The germline CDR1 and CDR2 sequences are SEHNR and FQNEAQ (reference sequence). The CDR3 runs to 13 residues. CDR3 region: CASSLTGSQPQHF. Written as DNA, the CDR3 is TGTGCCAGCAGCCTGACAGGGTCTCAGCCCCAGCATTTT.

This clone was seen once. This rearrangement joins TRBV6-5 to TRBJ2-5, with TRBD2 matching over 11 bases. The CDR3 extends over 15 amino acids. In germline, CDR1 is MNHEY, CDR2 SVGAGI. J lost 2 bases, V lost 10 bases, and 9 bases had no gene match. Here the CDR3 reads CATIRWTSGQETQYF. The DNA for the CDR3 is TGTGCCACAATCCGTTGGACTAGCGGGCAAGAGACCCAGTACTTC.

The chain recombines TRBV7-2 with TRBJ1-6; D is possibly TRBD1 (6 bases). This CDR3 contains 14 residues. The germline CDR1 and CDR2 sequences are SGHTA and FQGNSA. The V gene lost 5 bases and the J gene lost 7 bases, with 12 bases spanning the gap. CDR3 coding DNA: TGTGCCAGCAGCCAACAGGGTTTAAATTCACCCCTCCACTTT. Translating it yields CASSQQGLNSPLHF.

This chain links TRBV9 with TRBJ2-3; TRBD2 matches at 12 bases. The trim removed 0 bases at V and 8 bases at J, leaving 10 bases unmatched. The CDR3 is 17 amino acids. In germline, CDR1 is SGDLS, CDR2 YYNGEE. The CDR3 DNA reads TGTGCCAGCAGCGTAGATGAGCCTAGCGGGGGGGCGGGTACGCAGTATTTT. Its protein product is CASSVDEPSGGAGTQYF.

The rearrangement uses TRBV5-1 and TRBJ1-2, with D unresolved. In germline, CDR1 is SGHRS, CDR2 YFSETQ. Trimming stripped 0 bases from V and 1 base from J, with 4 bases between. The CDR3 consists of 13 residues. Written as DNA, the CDR3 is TGCGCCAGCAGCTTGGACGGTAACTATGGCTACACCTTC. Protein: CASSLDGNYGYTF.

The V and J genes are TRBV28 and TRBJ2-2, with a weak D call TRBD2 (5 bases). V was clipped by 7 bases and J by 4 bases, with 16 bases between them. The CDR3 runs to 15 residues. The germline CDR1 and CDR2 sequences are MDHEN and SYDVKM. The DNA for the CDR3 is TGTGCCAGCAACTACAGAGACGCGGGCACCGGGGAGCTGTTTTTT. Residues: CASNYRDAGTGELFF.

The sample holds one count of this clone. The rearrangement uses TRBV7-2 and TRBJ2-7, with 8 bases identical to TRBD1. Germline assignment: CDR1 SGHTA and CDR2 FQGNSA. V dropped 0 bases and J dropped 3; count of bases not matched to a gene: 4. The CDR3 consists of 15 residues. CDR3: CASSLARDRIYEQYF. The CDR3 nucleotides read TGTGCCAGCAGCTTAGCTAGGGACAGGATCTACGAGCAGTACTTC.

This clone appeared a few times. The rearrangement joins TRBV7-9 to TRBJ1-2; D is perhaps TRBD1 (6 bases). The V end lost 3 bases, the J end lost 3 bases, and 8 bases lay between the germline ends. Germline CDR1 reads SEHNR; CDR2 reads FQNEAQ (reference sequence). The CDR3 sequence is 13 residues long. The CDR3 is CASSLDSHYGYTF. The CDR3 nucleotides are TGTGCCAGCAGCTTGGACAGCCACTATGGCTACACCTTC.

This clone was found once. The chain employs TRBV19 and TRBJ2-7; 9 bases align to TRBD1. CDR1 LNHDA and CDR2 SQIVND come from the germline V gene (reference sequence). This CDR3 contains 15 residues. V was pared by 3 bases and J by 0 bases, with 3 bases of the junction left unmatched. CDR3 sequence reads: CASSIGTGSSYEQYF. The DNA of the CDR3 is TGTGCCAGTAGTATCGGGACAGGGAGCTCCTACGAGCAGTACTTC.

This clone was recorded once. The rearrangement links TRBV9 to TRBJ1-5, with D possibly matching TRBD1 (5 bases). Trimming took off 4 bases at V and 6 bases at J, with 17 bases between the two ends. This CDR3 comprises 15 residues. Germline CDR1 SGDLS, CDR2 YYNGEE. This chain's CDR3 is CASSFSLGEGQPQHF. In DNA form, the CDR3 reads TGTGCCAGCAGCTTCTCACTGGGGGAGGGTCAGCCCCAGCATTTT. The full variable domain, with the rest looked up from reference TRBV9 and TRBJ1-5, is DSGVTQTPKHLITATGQRVTLRCSPRSGDLSVYWYQQSLDQGLQFLIQYYNGEERAKGNILERFSAQQFPDLHSELNLSSLELGDSALYFCASSFSLGEGQPQHFGDGTRLSIL.

The rearrangement joins TRBV9 to TRBJ2-1, with a possible D match to TRBD2 (6 bases). This CDR3 has 15 residues. The germline V and J ends were trimmed by 0 bases and 1 base, with 8 bases remaining between them. Germline CDR1 SGDLS, CDR2 YYNGEE. The DNA of the CDR3 is TGTGCCAGCAGCGTAGATCGGGAGTCCTACAATGAGCAGTTCTTC. Its translation: CASSVDRESYNEQFF.

The chain uses TRBV5-4 and TRBJ1-2; 8 bases are a match to TRBD1. The CDR3 is made up of 16 amino acids. CDR1 is SGHNT, CDR2 YYREEE, per germline (reference sequence). The V gene end was trimmed by 5 bases and the J gene end by 3 bases; junction bases not matched to a gene: 12. The CDR3 region has the DNA TGTGCCAGCAGTCAACCCTTAGGACAGGGAGACTATGGCTACACCTTC. It specifies CASSQPLGQGDYGYTF.

V is TRBV5-1 and J is TRBJ1-2, with D perhaps TRBD1 (6 bases). The V and J ends lost 3 bases and 4 bases respectively, with 16 bases between them. CDR1 SGHRS and CDR2 YFSETQ come from the germline V gene. The CDR3 has 15 amino acids. CDR3 protein: CASSYGQPTSYGYTF. CDR3 in DNA: TGCGCCAGCAGCTATGGACAGCCGACCTCCTATGGCTACACCTTC.

The rearrangement joins TRBV4-1 to TRBJ2-6; the match to TRBD1 covers 10 bases. V shed 4 bases, J shed 1 base, and the junction held 7 bases outside the gene matches. The germline V gene has CDR1 MGHRA and CDR2 YSYEKL. The CDR3 covers 18 residues. The CDR3 here is CASSRTPGQGSGANVLTF. The CDR3 DNA reads as TGCGCCAGCAGCCGCACCCCGGGACAGGGGTCTGGGGCCAACGTCCTGACTTTC.

This clone was seen a handful of times. Other nucleotide sequences in the sample specify the same CDR3. CDR3 nucleotide sequence: TGTGCCTGGAGCCGGGACAGGCCCTATGGCTACACCTTC. Amino acids: CAWSRDRPYGYTF. The chain is built from TRBV30 and TRBJ1-2; 8 nucleotides agree with TRBD1. After removal of 3 bases from V and 4 bases from J, the junction contained 4 bases not matched to a gene. The germline gives CDR1 GTSNPN, CDR2 SVGIG (reference sequence). This CDR3 contains 13 residues.